What follows describes a single T cell receptor beta chain. Its antigen is currently unknown. The CDR3 has 13 residues. Germline lookup yields CDR1 SQVTM and CDR2 ANQGSEA. The authors gated naive CD8+ T cells as CD45RO-CCR7+CD27+CD95-. The entry originates in a study of CXCR3-negative and CXCR3-positive naive CD8 T cells. About the study: The libraries yielded about 135 million TRB reads, about 1.5 +/- 0.3 million each.

Study conclusions and caveats: Both naive subsets had comparably high diversity; memory CD8+ cells much lower. CXCR3-positive naive cells carried more hydrophobic TRB CDR3s than CXCR3-negative naive cells did.

TRB cDNA was prepared as libraries by UMI-labeled 5' RACE. TCRdb reprocessed the 5' RACE reads and keeps a single row for each CDR3 protein, giving no DNA. This sample contains about 26,000 distinct CDR3 sequences. The sequenced sample consisted of naive CXCR3- CD8+ T cells from blood. Subset meaning: CD45RO-CCR7+CD27+CD95- naive CD8+ T cells lacking CXCR3 (TNR3-). V gene TRBV29-1 combines with J gene TRBJ2-7; without DNA, the TCRdb call of TRBD1 cannot be checked. The clonotype was recovered from a human donor in good health. Some clones in this sample may be carry-over from other donors' samples. CDR3 loop: CSVGGGSSYEQYF.